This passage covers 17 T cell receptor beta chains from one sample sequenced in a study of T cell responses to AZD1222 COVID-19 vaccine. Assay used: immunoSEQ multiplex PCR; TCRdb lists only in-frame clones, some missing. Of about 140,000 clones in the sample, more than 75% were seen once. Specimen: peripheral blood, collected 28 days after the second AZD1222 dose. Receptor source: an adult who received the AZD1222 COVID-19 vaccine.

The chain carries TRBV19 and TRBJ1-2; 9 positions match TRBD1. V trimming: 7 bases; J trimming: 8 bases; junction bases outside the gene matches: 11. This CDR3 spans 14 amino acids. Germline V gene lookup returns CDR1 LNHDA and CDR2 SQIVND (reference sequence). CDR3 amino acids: CASISVTGGMGYTF. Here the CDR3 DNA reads TGTGCCAGTATCTCCGTCACAGGGGGCATGGGCTACACCTTC.

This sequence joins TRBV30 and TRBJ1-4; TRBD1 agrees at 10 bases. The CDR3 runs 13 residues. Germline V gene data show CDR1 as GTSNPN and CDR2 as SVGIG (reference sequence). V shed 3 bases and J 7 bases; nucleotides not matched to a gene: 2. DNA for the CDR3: TGTGCCTGGAGAGGGACAGGGGTTGAAAAACTGTTTTTT. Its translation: CAWRGTGVEKLFF.

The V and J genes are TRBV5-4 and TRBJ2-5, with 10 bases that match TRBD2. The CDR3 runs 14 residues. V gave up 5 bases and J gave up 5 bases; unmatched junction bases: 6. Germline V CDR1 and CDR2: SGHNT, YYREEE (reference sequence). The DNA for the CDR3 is TGTGCCAGCAGAAAAGCGGGAGGGCTGGAGACCCAGTACTTC. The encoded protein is CASRKAGGLETQYF.

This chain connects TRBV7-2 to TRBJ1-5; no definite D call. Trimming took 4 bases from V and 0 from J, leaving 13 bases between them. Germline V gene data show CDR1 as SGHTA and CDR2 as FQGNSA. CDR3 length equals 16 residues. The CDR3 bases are TGTGCCAGCAGCTCTCGGGGTGCCGGTAGCAATCAGCCCCAGCATTTT. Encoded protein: CASSSRGAGSNQPQHF.

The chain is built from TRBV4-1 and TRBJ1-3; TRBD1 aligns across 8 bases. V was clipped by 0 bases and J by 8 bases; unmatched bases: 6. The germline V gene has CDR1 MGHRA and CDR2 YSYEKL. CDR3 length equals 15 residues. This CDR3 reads CASSQDVRGLDTIYF. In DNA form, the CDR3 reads TGCGCCAGCAGCCAAGATGTCAGGGGGCTTGACACCATATATTTT.

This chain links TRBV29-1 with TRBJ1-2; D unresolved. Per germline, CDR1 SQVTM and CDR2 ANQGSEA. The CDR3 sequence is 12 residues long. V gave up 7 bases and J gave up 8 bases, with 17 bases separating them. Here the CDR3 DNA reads TGCAGCGCCGACGAGCCTTTGATCGGCTACACCTTC. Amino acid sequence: CSADEPLIGYTF. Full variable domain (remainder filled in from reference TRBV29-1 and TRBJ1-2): SAVISQKPSRDICQRGTSLTIQCQVDSQVTMMFWYRQQPGQSLTLIATANQGSEATYESGFVIDKFPISRPNLTFSTLTVSNMSPEDSSIYLCSADEPLIGYTFGSGTRLTVV.

In DNA, the CDR3 is TGTGCCAGCAGTTTTACCCAAACCCATCCCTACGAGCAGTACTTC. Encoded protein: CASSFTQTHPYEQYF. This rearrangement joins TRBV28 to TRBJ2-7; no definite D call. Deletions cut 3 bases from V and 2 bases from J, with 14 bases between. The CDR3 length is 15 residues. The germline gives CDR1 MDHEN, CDR2 SYDVKM.

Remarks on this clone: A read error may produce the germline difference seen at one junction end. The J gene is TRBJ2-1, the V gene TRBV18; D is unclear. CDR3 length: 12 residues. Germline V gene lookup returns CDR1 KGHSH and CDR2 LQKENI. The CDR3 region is CASSPLSTHPVF. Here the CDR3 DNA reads TGTGCCAGCTCACCACTGTCGACACACCCGGTCTTC.

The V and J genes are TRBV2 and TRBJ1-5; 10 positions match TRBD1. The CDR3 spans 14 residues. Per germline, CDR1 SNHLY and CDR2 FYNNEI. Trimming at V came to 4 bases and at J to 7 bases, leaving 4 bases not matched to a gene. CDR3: CASSGQGAGQPQHF. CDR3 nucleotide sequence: TGTGCCAGCAGTGGACAGGGGGCAGGCCAGCCCCAGCATTTT.

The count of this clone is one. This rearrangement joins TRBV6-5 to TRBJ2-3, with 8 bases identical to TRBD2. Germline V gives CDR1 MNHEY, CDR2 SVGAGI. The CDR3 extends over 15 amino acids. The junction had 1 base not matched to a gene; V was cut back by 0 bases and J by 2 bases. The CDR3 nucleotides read TGTGCCAGCAGTTACTCTAGCGGGACCACAGATACGCAGTATTTT. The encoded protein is CASSYSSGTTDTQYF.

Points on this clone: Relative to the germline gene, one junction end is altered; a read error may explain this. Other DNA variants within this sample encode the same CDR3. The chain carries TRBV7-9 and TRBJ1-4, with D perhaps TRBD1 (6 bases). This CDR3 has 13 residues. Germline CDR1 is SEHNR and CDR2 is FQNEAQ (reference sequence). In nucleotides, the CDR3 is TGTGCCAGCAGCCTAGCGGGGGGCGAAAAACTGTTTTTT. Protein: CASSLAGGEKLFF.

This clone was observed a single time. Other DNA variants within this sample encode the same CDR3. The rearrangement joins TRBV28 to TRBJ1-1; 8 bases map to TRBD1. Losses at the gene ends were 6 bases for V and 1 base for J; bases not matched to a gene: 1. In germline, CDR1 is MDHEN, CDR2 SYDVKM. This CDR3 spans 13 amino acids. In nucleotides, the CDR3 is TGTGCCAGCAGAGGGACAGGGAACACTGAAGCTTTCTTT. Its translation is CASRGTGNTEAFF.

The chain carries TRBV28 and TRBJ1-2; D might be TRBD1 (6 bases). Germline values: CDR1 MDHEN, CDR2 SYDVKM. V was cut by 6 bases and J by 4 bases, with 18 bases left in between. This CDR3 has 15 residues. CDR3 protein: CASRNVDSGAYGYTF. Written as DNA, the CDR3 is TGTGCCAGCAGGAATGTGGACAGCGGAGCCTATGGCTACACCTTC.

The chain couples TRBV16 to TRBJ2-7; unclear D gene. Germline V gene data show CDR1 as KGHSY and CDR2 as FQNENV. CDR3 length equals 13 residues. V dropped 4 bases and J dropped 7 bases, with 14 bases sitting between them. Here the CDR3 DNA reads TGTGCCAGCAGCCCTGAAACCTTCGGGGAGCAGTACTTC. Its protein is CASSPETFGEQYF. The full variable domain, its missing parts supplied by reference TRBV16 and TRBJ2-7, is GEEVAQTPKHLVRGEGQKAKLYCAPIKGHSYVFWYQQVLKNEFKFLISFQNENVFDETGMPKERFSAKCLPNSPCSLEIQATKLEDSAVYFCASSPETFGEQYFGPGTRLTVT.

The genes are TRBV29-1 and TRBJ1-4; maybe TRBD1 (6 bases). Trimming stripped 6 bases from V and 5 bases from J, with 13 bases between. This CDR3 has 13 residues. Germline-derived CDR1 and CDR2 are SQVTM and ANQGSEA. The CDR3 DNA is TGCAGCGTCGCTATGGGGGGCAATGAAAAACTGTTTTTT. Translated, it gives CSVAMGGNEKLFF.

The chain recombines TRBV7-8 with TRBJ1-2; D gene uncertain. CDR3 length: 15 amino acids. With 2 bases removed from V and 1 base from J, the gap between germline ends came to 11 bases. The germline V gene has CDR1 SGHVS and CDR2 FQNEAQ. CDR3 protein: CASSLTRPLNYGYTF. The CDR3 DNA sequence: TGTGCCAGCAGCTTAACGAGGCCCCTTAACTATGGCTACACCTTC.

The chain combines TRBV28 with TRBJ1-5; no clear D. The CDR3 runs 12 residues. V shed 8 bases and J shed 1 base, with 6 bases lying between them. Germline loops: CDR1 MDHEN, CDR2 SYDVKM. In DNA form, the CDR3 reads TGTGCCAGCGCTGGGAGCAATCAGCCCCAGCATTTT. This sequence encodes CASAGSNQPQHF. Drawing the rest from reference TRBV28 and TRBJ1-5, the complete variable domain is DVKVTQSSRYLVKRTGEKVFLECVQDMDHENMFWYRQDPGLGLRLIYFSYDVKMKEKGDIPEGYSVSREKKERFSLILESASTNQTSMYLCASAGSNQPQHFGDGTRLSIL.